This entry concerns a single TCR beta chain. The sample belongs to a study of blood T cell repertoires in COVID-19. Across the study: Sample material is recorded as cDNA or gDNA derived from T cells, B-cell-depleted T cells, or PBMCs.

Each participant's cohort was designated according to participant-reported clinical history. The J segment lost 4 bases and the V segment lost 4 bases, leaving 11 bases of the junction unmatched. The CDR3 has 16 residues. CDR1 SGHRS and CDR2 YFSETQ come from the germline V gene. Clones were read by immunoSEQ multiplex PCR, and TCRdb kept only the in-frame ones, dropping some. The table has about 150,000 clones, about 80% seen once; the top ten hold approximately 9.1%. This clonotype originated in a man aged 50-60 years who had recovered from COVID-19. Input material: PBMCs or T cells enriched from blood (not recorded which). This chain connects TRBV5-1 to TRBJ1-3; TRBD1 matches at 7 bases. This CDR3 reads CASSNSTGARGNTIYF. The CDR3, as DNA: TGCGCCAGCAGCAACTCAACAGGGGCTCGAGGAAACACCATATATTTT. Supplemented by reference TRBV5-1 and TRBJ1-3, the full variable domain reads KAGVTQTPRYLIKTRGQQVTLSCSPISGHRSVSWYQQTPGQGLQFLFEYFSETQRNKGNFPGRFSGRQFSNSRSEMNVSTLELGDSALYLCASSNSTGARGNTIYFGEGSWLTVV.